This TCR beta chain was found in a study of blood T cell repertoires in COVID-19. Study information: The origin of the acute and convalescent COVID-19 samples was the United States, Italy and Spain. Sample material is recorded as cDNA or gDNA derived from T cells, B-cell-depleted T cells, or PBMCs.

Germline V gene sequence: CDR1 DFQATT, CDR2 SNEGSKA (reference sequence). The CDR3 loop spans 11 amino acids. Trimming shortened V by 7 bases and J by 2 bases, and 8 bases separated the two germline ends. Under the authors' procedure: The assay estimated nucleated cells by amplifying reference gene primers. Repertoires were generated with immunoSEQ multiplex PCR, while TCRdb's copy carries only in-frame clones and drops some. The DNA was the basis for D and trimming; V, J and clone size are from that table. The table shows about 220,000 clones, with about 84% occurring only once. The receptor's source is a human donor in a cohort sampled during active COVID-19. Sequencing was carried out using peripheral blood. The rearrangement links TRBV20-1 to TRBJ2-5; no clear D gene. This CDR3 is CSGQAQETQYF. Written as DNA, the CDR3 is TGCAGTGGGCAGGCGCAAGAGACCCAGTACTTC.